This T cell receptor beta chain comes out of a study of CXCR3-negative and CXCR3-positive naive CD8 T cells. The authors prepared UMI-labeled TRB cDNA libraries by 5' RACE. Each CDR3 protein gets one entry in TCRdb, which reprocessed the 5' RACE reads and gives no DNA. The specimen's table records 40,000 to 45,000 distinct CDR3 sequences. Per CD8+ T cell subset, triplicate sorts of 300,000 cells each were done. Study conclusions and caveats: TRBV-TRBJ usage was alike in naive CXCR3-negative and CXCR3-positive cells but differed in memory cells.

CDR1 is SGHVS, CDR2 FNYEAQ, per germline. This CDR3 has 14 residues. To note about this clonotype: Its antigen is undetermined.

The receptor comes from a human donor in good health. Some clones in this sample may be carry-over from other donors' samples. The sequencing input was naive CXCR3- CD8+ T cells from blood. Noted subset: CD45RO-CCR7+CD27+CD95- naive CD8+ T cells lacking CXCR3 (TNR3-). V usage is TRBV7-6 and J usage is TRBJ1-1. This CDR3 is CASSDTEMNTEAFF.